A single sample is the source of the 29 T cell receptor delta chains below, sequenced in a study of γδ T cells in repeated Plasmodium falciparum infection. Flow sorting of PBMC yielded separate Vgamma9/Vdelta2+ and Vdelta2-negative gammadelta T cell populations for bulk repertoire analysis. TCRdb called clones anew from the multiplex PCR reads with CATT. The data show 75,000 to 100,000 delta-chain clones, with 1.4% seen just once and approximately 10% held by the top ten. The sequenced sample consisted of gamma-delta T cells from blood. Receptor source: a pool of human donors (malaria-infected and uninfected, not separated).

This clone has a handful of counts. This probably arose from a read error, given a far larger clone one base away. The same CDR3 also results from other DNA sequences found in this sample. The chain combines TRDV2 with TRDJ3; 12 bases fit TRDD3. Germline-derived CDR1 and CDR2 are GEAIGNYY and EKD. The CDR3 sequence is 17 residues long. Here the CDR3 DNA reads TGTGCCTGTGACATACTGGGGGATACCTGGGACACCCGGCAGATGTTTTTC. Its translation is CACDILGDTWDTRQMFF.

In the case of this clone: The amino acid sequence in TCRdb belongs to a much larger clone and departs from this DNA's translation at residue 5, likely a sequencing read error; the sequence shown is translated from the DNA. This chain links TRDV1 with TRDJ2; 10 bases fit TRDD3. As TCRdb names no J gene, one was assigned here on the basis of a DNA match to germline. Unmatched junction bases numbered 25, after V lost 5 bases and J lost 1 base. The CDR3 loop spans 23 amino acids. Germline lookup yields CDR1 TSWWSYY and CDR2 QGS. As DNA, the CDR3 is TGTGCTCTTGGGAATCTAAGTCTTCCTAGCCAGACTGGGGGATGTAATTTGACAGCACAACTCTTCTTT. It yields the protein CALGNLSLPSQTGGCNLTAQLFF.

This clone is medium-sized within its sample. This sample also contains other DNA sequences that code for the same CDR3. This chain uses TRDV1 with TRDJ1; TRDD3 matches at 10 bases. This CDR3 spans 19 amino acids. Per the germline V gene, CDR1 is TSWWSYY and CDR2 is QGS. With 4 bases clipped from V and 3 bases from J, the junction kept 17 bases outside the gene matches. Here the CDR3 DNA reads TGTGCTCTTGGGGCCCGGCTGGTCGGGGGATACGCAGAGGCCGATAAACTCATCTTT. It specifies CALGARLVGGYAEADKLIF.

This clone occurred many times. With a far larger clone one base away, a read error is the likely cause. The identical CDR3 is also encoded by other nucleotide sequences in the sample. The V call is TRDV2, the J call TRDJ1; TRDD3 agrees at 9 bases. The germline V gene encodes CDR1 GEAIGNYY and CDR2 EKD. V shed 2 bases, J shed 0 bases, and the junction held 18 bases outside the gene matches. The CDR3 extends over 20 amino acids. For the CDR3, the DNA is TGTGCCTGTGACAGGCTGCTGGGGGATTCGCTAGACCGACACACCGATAAACTCATCTTT. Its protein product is CACDRLLGDSLDRHTDKLIF.

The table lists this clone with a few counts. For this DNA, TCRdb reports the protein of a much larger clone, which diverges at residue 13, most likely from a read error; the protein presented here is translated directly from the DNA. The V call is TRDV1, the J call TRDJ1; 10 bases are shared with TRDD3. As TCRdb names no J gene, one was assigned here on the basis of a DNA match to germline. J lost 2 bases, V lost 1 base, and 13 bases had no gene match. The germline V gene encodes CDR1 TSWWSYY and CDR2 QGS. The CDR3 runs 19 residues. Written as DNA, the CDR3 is TGTGCTCTTGGGGAACCACTTCGTCTACTGGGGGATGTTACCGATAAACTCATCTTT. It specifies CALGEPLRLLGDVTDKLIF.

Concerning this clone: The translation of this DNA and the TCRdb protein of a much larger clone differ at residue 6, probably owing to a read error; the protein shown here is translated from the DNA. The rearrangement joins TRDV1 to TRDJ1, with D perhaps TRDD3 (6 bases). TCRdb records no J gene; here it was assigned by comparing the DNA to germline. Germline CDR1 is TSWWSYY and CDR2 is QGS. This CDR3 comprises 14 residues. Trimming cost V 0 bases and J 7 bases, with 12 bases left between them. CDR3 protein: CALGELSPGIKLIF. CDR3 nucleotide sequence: TGTGCTCTTGGGGAACTCTCCCCGGGGATTAAACTCATCTTT.

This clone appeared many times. In DNA form, the CDR3 reads TGTGCCTGTGACACCTTGGGGGGCGATAAACTCATCTTT. Its translation is CACDTLGGDKLIF. The V call is TRDV2, the J call TRDJ1, with D possibly TRDD3 on 6 matching bases. The CDR3 extends over 13 amino acids. From germline, CDR1 is GEAIGNYY and CDR2 EKD. Deletions cut 0 bases from V and 4 bases from J, with 8 bases between.

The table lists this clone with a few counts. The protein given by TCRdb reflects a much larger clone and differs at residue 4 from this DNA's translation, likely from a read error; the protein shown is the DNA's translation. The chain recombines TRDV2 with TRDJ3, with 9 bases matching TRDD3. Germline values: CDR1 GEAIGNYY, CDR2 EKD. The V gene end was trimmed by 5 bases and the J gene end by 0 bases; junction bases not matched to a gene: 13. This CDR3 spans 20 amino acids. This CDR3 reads CACGPVVNGGYSWDTRQMFF. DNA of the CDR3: TGTGCCTGTGGCCCGGTGGTTAATGGGGGATACTCCTGGGACACCCGACAGATGTTTTTC.

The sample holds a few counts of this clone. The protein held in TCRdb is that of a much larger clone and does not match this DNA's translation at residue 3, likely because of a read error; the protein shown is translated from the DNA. The CDR3 region has the DNA TGTGCTCCTGGGGAACCACCGGGGTGGGACGATAAACTCATCTTT. Translated, it gives CAPGEPPGWDDKLIF. The rearrangement joins TRDV1 to TRDJ1, with D tentatively TRDD3 (6 bases). The J gene, missing from TCRdb, was assigned here through DNA to germline matching. CDR1 and CDR2 (germline): TSWWSYY, QGS. The CDR3 length is 15 residues.

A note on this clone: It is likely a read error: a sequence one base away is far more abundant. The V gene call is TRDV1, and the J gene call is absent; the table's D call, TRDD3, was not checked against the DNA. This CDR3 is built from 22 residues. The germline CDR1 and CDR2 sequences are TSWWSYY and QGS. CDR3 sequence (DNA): TGTGCTCTTGGGGAAGGTGTTACCCGGGGCCGACTGGGGGCTCCGTACACCGATAAACTAATCTTT. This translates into CALGEGVTRGRLGAPYTDKLIF.

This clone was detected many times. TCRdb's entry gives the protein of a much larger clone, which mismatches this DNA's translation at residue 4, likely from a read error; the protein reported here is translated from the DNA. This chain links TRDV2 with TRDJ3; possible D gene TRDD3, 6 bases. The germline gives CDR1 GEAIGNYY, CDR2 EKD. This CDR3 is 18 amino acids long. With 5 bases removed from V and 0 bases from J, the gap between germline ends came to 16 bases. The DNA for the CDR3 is TGTGCCTGTGGCTTTACTGGGCTGCGCTCCTGGGACACCCGACAGATGTTTTTC. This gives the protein CACGFTGLRSWDTRQMFF.

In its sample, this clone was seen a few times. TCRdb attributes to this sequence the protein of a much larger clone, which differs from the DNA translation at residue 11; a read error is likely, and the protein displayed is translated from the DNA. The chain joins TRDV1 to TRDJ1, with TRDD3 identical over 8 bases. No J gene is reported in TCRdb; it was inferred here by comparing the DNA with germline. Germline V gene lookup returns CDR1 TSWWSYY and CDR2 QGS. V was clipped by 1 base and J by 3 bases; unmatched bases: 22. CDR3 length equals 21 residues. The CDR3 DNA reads TGTGCTCTTGGGGAACGAGCACGTTCCTCCTCCTTTGGGGGATGCCCCGATAAACTCATCTTT. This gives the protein CALGERARSSSFGGCPDKLIF.

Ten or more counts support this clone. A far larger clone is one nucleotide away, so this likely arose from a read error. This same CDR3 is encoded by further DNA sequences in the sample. The CDR3 DNA reads as TGTGCCTGCGACCCCCTGGGGAGCGGACGCGATAAACTCATCTTT. This translates into CACDPLGSGRDKLIF. The rearrangement joins TRDV2 to TRDJ1, with D tentatively TRDD3 (6 bases). TCRdb gives no J gene; it was assigned here by matching the DNA to germline. V was clipped by 7 bases and J by 4 bases, with 21 bases between them. The CDR3 has 15 residues. Germline V gene data show CDR1 as GEAIGNYY and CDR2 as EKD.

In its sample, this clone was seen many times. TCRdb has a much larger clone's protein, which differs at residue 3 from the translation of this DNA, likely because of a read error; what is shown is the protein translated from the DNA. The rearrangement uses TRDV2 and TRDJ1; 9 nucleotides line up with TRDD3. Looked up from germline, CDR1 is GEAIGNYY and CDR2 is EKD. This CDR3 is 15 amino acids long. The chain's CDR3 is CASDDLGDAGYKLIF. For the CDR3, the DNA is TGTGCCAGTGACGACCTGGGGGATGCGGGCTATAAACTCATCTTT.

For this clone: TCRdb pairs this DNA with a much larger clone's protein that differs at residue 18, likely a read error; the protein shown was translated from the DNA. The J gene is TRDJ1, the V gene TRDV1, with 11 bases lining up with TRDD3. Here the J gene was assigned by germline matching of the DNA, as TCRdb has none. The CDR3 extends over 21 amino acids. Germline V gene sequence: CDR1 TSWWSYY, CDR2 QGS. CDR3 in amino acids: CALGDPRLLYWGIMGTDELIF. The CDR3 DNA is TGTGCTCTTGGGGACCCCCGGCTTCTGTACTGGGGGATAATGGGCACCGATGAACTCATCTTT.

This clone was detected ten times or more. DNA of the CDR3: TGTGCTCTTGGGGAACCTACCTACCTCCCTTACTGGGGGATTCAGACCGATAAACTCATCTTT. Protein: CALGEPTYLPYWGIQTDKLIF. This chain connects TRDV1 to TRDJ1; 10 bases are a match to TRDD3. V was pared by 1 base and J by 2 bases, with 19 bases of the junction left unmatched. Per germline, CDR1 TSWWSYY and CDR2 QGS. The CDR3 runs to 21 residues.

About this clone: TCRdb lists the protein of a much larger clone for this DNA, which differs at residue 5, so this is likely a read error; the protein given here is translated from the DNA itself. CDR3 in DNA: TGTGCTCTTGGGGGAGTCTTCCTGGACTGGGGGATACGCCTTTTGACAGCACAACTCTTCTTT. As protein: CALGGVFLDWGIRLLTAQLFF. This rearrangement joins TRDV1 to TRDJ2; 13 nucleotides match TRDD3. The trim removed 4 bases at V and 1 base at J, leaving 15 bases unmatched. CDR3 length equals 21 residues. Per germline, CDR1 TSWWSYY and CDR2 QGS.

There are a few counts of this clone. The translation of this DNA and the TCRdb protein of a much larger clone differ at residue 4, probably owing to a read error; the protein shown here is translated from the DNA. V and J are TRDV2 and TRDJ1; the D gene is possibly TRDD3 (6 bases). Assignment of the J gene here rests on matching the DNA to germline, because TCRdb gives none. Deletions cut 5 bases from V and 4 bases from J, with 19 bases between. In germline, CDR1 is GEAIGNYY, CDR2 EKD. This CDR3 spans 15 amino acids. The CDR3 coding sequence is TGTGCCTGTGCCCCCCTGGGGAGCGGACGCGATAAACTCATCTTT. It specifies CACAPLGSGRDKLIF.

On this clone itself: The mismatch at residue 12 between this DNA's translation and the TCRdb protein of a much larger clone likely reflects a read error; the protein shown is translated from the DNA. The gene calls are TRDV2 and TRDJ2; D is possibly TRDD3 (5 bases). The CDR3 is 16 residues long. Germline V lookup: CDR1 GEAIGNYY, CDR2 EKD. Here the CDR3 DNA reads TGTGCCTGTGACCGACAAATGGGGAAACAGACAGAACAACTCTTCTTT. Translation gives CACDRQMGKQTEQLFF.

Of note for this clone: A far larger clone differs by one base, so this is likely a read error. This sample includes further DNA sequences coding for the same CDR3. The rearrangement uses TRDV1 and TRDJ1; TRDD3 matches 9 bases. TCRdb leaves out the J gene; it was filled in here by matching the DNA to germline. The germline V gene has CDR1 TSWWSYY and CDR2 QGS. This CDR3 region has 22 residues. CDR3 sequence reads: CALGDGILLPQYWGTLPDKLIF. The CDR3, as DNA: TGTGCTCTTGGGGATGGAATCCTTCTGCCGCAGTACTGGGGGACACTACCCGACAAACTCATCTTT.

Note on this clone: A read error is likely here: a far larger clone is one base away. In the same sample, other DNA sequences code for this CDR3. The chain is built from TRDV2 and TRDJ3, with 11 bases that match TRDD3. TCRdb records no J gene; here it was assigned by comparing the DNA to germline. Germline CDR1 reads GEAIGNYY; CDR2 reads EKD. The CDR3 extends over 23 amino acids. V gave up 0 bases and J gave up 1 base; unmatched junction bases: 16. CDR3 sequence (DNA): TGTGCCTGTGACACCGGGGACTGGGGGATATCGCGGACCAGTTCCTGGGACACCCGACAGATGTTTTTC. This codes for CACDTGDWGISRTSSWDTRQMFF.

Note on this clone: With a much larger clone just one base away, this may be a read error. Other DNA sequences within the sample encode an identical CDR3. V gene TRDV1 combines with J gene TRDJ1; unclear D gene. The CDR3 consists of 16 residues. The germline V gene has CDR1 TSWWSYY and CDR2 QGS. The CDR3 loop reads CALGELRPIHTDKLIF. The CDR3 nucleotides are TGTGCTCTTGGGGAACTAAGGCCCATCCACACTGATAAACTCATCTTT.

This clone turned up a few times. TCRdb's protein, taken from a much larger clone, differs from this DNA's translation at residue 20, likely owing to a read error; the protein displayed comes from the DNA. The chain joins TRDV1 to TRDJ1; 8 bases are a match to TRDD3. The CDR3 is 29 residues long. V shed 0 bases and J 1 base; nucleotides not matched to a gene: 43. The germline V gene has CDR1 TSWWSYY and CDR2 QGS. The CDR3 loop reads CALGELVWGLPDPYWGPRGPPVSTDKLIF. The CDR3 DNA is TGTGCTCTTGGGGAACTAGTTTGGGGACTTCCTGACCCCTACTGGGGGCCACGAGGTCCCCCGGTTTCCACCGATAAACTCATCTTT.

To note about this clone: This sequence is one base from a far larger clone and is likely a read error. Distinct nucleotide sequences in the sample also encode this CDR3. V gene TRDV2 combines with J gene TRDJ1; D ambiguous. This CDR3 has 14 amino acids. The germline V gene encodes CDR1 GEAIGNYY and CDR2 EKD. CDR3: CACDTAGRRDKLIF. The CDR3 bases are TGCGCCTGTGACACCGCAGGGCGGAGGGATAAACTCATCTTT.

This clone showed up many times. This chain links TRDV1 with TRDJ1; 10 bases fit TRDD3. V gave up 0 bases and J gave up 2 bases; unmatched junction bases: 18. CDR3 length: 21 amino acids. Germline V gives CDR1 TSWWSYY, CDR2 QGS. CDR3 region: CALGELGMHGGYSVGTDKLIF. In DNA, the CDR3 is TGTGCTCTTGGGGAACTAGGTATGCATGGGGGATACTCGGTCGGAACCGATAAACTCATCTTT.

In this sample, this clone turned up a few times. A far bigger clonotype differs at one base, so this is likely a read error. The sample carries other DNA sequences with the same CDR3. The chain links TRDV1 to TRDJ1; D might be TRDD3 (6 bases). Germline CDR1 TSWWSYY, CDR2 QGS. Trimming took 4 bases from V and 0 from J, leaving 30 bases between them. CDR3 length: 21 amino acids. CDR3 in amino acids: CALGGHRGPTPWGEYTDKLIF. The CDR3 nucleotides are TGTGCTCTTGGGGGGCACAGAGGTCCAACGCCCTGGGGAGAGTACACCGATAAACTCATCTTT.

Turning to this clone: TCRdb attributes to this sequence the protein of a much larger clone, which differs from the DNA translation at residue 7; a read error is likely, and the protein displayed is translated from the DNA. CDR3 residues: CACDTLVDTDKGKLIF. The DNA for the CDR3 is TGTGCCTGTGACACACTGGTGGATACGGATAAAGGGAAACTCATCTTT. The chain employs TRDV2 and TRDJ1; TRDD3 matches 7 bases. The CDR3 consists of 16 residues. Trimming removed 1 base from V and 8 bases from J; junction bases left unmatched: 15. CDR1 and CDR2 from the germline V gene are GEAIGNYY and EKD.

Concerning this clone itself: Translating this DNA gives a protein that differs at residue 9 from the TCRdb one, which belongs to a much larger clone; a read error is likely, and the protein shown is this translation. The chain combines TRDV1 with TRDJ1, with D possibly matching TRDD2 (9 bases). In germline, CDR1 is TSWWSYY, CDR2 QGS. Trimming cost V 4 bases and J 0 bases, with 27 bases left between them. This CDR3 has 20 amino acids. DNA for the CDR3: TGTGCTCTTGGGGTATCCTTCCTACGGTACTGGGGGGAGTACACCGATAAACTCATCTTT. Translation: CALGVSFLRYWGEYTDKLIF.

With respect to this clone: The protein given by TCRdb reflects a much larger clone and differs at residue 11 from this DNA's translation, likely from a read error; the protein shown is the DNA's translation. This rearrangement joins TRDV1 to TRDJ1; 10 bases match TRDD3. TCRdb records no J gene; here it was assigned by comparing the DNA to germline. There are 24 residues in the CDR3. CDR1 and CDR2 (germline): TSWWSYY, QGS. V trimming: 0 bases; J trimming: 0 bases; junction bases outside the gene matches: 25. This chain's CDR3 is CALGELVTTSAGFWGITYTDKLIF. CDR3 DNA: TGTGCTCTTGGGGAACTAGTTACCACCTCTGCGGGGTTCTGGGGGATAACCTACACCGATAAACTCATCTTT.